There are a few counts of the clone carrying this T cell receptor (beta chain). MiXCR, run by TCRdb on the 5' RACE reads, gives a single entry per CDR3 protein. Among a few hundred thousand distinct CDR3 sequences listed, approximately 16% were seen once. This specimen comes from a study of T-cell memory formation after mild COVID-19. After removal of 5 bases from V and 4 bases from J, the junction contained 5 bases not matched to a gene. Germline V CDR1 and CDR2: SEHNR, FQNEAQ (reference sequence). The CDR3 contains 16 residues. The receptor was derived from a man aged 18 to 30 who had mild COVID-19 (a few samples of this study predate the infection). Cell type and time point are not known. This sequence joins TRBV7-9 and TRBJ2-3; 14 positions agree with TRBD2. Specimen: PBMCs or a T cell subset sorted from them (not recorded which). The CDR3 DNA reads TGTGCCAGCAGCCAGGGACTAGCGGGGGTTGCAGATACGCAGTATTTT. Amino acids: CASSQGLAGVADTQYF.